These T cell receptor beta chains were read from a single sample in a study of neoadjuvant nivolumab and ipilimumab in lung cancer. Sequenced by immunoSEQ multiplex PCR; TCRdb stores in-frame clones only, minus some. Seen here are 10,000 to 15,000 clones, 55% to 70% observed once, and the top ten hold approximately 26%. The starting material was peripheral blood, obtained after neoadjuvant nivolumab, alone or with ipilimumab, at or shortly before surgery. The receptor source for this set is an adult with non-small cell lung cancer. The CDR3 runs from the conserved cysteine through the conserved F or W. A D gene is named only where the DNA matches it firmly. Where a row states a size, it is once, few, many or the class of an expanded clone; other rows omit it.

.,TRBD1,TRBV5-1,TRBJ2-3,TGCGCCAGCAGCTTCCAGGGGGACACAGATACGCAGTATTTT,CASSFQGDTDTQYF
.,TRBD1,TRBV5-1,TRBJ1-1,TGCGCCAGCAGCCTTGCGACAGGGAAAGGCACTGAAGCTTTCTTT,CASSLATGKGTEAFF
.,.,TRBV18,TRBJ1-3,TGTGCCAGCTCACCACTTATCGGTTTCGGCTCCTTT,CASSPLIGFGSF
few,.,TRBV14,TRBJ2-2,TGTGCCAGCAGCCAACAGTACACCGGGGAGCTGTTTTTT,CASSQQYTGELFF
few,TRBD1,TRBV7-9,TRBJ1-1,TGTGCCAGCAGCCCAGGGACAGATGCTTTCTTT,CASSPGTDAFF
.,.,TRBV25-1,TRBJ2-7,TGTGCCAGCAGTTATTCGGGGTATGAGCAGTACTTC,CASSYSGYEQYF
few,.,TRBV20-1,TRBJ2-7,TGCAGTGGGCAGGCCACCTACGAGCAGTACTTC,CSGQATYEQYF
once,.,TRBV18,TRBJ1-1,TGTGCCAGCTCACCAGCCGGGGCTGGGGGCACTGAAGCTTTCTTT,CASSPAGAGGTEAFF
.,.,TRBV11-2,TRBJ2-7,TGTGCCAGCAGCTTCGGGTCCTACGAGCAGTACTTC,CASSFGSYEQYF
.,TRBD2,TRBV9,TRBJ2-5,TGTGCCAGCAGCGTAGGGGCTAGCGGGAGTCTAGGAGAGACCCAGTACTTC,CASSVGASGSLGETQYF
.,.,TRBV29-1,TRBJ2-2,TGCAGCGCTTTATGGCTAGTAGAGACCGGGGAGCTGTTTTTT,CSALWLVETGELFF
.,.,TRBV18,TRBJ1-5,TGTGCCAGCTCACCAGGTCCCAATCAGCCCCAGCATTTT,CASSPGPNQPQHF
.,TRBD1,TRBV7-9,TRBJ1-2,TGTGCCAGCAGCACGTCGACAGGGGGCGAAACCCGTGGCTACACCTTC,CASSTSTGGETRGYTF
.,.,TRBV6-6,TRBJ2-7,TGTGCCAGCAGTGTAGGGCCTAGCTCCTACGAGCAGTACTTC,CASSVGPSSYEQYF
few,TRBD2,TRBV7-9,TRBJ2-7,TGTGCCAGCAGCTTTCCTAGCGGGGCCCCTACCGAGCAGTACTTC,CASSFPSGAPTEQYF
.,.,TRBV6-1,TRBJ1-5,TGTGCCAGCAGTGACGAAAATCAGCCCCAGCATTTT,CASSDENQPQHF
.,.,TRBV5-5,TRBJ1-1,TGTGCCAGCAGCTTGTCAGCTACCCCCGCGGACACTGAAGCTTTCTTT,CASSLSATPADTEAFF
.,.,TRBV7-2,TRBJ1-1,TGTGCCAGCAGCTTACGGCTCGGCGGCGAAGCTTTCTTT,CASSLRLGGEAFF
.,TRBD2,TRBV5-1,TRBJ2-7,TGCGCCAGCAGCCTGCGGACTAGCTCCTACGAGCAGTACTTC,CASSLRTSSYEQYF
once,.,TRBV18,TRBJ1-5,TGTGCCAGCTCACCGGCCCGTACAGGGCCCCAGCATTTT,CASSPARTGPQHF
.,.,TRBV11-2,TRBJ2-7,TGTGCCAGCAGCTTAACTGGAATCTCCTACGAGCAGTACTTC,CASSLTGISYEQYF
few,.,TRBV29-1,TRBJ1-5,TGCAGCGTTGTGGAGGGAGCGGGACAGCCCCAGCATTTT,CSVVEGAGQPQHF
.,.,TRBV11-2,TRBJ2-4,TGTGCCAGCAGCTTCCTAGTCCCGGCTAGACTAGCCAAAAACATTCAGTACTTC,CASSFLVPARLAKNIQYF
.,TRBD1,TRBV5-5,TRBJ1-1,TGTGCCAGCAGCCACGAGGGACAGCCCGGAGAAGCTTTCTTT,CASSHEGQPGEAFF
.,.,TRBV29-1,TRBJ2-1,TGCAGCGTTCTCGCGTTTGGGAATGAGCAGTTCTTC,CSVLAFGNEQFF
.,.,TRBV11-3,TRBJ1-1,TGTGCCAGCAGAGAGTCGGGGAACGCTGAAGCTTTCTTT,CASRESGNAEAFF
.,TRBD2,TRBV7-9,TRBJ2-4,TGTGCCAGCAGCTCTAGCGGGAGTGAAAACATTCAGTACTTC,CASSSSGSENIQYF
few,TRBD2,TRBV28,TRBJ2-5,TGTGCCAGCAGCTCAGCGGGAGGGCCGCTAGAGACCCAGTACTTC,CASSSAGGPLETQYF
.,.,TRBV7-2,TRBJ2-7,TGTGCCAGCAGCGAATCTGCTCAGCGGGAGCAGTACTTC,CASSESAQREQYF
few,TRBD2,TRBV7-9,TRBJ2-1,TGTGCCAGCAGCCCCCGACCTAGCGGGAGGGGGTACAATGAGCAGTTCTTC,CASSPRPSGRGYNEQFF
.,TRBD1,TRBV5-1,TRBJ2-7,TGCGCCAGCAGCTTACGGACAGGCTCCTACGAGCAGTACTTC,CASSLRTGSYEQYF
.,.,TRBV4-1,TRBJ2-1,TGCGCCAGCAGCCAAGGACTAAAGCAGTTCTTC,CASSQGLKQFF
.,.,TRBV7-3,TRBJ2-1,TGTGCCAGCAGCTTCTTGGGGAGCTCCTACAATGAGCAGTTCTTC,CASSFLGSSYNEQFF
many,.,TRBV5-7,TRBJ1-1,TGTGCCAGCAGCTTGGGGGGAAACACTGAAGCTTTCTTT,CASSLGGNTEAFF
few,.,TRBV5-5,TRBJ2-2,TGTGCCAGCAGCTTTGGTGGTCCCGGGGAGCTGTTTTTT,CASSFGGPGELFF
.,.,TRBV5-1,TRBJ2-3,TGCGCCAGCACGGACGTGGGCCTGCCGTCGTATTTT,CASTDVGLPSYF
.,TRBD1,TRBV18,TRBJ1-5,TGTGCCAGCTCACCGGACAGGAATCAGCCCCAGCATTTT,CASSPDRNQPQHF
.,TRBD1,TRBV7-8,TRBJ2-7,TGTGCCAGCAGCTCCAATGGACAGGGGTACGAGCAGTACTTC,CASSSNGQGYEQYF
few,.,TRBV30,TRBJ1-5,TGTGCCTGGAGTCGGAGGGGGACCCTTGGCAATCAGCCCCAGCATTTT,CAWSRRGTLGNQPQHF
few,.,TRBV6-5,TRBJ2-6,TGTGCCAGCAGTTACAGCTCTGGGGCCAACGTCCTGACTTTC,CASSYSSGANVLTF